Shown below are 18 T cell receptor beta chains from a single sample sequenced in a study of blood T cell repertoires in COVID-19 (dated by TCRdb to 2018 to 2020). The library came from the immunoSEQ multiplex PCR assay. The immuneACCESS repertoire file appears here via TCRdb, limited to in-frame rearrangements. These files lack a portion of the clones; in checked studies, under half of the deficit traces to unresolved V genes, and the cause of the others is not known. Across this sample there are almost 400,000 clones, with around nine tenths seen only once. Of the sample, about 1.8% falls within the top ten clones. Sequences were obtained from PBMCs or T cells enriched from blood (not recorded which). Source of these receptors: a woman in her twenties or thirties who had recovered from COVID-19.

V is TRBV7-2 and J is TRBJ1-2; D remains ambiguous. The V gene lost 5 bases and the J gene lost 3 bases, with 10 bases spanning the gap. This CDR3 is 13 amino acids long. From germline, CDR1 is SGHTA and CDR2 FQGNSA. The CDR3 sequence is CASSPMGHYGYTF. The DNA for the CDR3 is TGTGCCAGCAGCCCCATGGGCCACTATGGCTACACCTTC.

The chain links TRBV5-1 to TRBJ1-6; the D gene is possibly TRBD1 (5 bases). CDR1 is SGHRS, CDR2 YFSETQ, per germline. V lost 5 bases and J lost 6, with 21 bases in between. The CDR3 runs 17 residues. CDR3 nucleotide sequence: TGCGCCAGCAGTCTTACAGACAGACTGGATGGTAATTCACCCCTCCACTTT. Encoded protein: CASSLTDRLDGNSPLHF.

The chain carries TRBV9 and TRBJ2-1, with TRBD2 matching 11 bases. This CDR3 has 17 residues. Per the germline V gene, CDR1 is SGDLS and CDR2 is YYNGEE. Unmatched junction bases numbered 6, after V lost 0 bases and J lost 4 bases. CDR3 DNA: TGTGCCAGCAGCGTAGAAGTGGGGACTAGCGGATACAATGAGCAGTTCTTC. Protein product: CASSVEVGTSGYNEQFF.

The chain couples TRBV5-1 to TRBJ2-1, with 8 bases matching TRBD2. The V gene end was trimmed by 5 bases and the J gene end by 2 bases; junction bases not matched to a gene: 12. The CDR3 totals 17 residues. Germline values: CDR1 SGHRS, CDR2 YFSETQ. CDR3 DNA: TGCGCCAGCAGGTTCTCCCCCGGGAGGGCCCCCTACAATGAGCAGTTCTTC. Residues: CASRFSPGRAPYNEQFF.

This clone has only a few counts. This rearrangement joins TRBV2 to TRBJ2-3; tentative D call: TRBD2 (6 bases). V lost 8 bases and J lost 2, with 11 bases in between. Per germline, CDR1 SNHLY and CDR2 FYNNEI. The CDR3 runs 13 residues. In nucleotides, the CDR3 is TGTGCCAGCGGGGGGACCGTCACAGATACGCAGTATTTT. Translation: CASGGTVTDTQYF.

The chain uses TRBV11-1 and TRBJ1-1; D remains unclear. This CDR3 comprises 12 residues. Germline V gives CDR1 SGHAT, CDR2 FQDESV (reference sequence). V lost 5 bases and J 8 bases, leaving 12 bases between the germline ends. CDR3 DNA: TGTGCCAGCAGCCCCCGGACTTTGGAAGCTTTCTTT. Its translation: CASSPRTLEAFF.

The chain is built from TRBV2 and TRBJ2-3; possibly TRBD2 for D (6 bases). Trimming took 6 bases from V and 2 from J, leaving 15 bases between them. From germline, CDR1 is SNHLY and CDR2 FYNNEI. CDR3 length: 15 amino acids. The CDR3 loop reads CASRRDGIFTDTQYF. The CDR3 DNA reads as TGTGCCAGCAGGCGGGACGGAATATTCACAGATACGCAGTATTTT.

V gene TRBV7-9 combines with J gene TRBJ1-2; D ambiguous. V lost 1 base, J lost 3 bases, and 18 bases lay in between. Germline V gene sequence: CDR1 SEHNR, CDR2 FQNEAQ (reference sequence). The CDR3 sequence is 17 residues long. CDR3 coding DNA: TGTGCCAGCAGCTTAGATTGGGTCCAGGCTCCGGACTATGGCTACACCTTC. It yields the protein CASSLDWVQAPDYGYTF.

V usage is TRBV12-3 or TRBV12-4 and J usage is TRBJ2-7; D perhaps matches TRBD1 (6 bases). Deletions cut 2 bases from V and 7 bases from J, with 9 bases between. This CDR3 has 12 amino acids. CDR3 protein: CASSLTGTEQYF. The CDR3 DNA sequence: TGTGCCAGCAGTTTAACAGGGACGGAGCAGTACTTC.

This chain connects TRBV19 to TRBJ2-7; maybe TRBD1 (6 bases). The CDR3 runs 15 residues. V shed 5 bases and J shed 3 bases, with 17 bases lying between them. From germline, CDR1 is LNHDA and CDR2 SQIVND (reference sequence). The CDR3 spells CASSAESRGFYEQYF. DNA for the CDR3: TGTGCCAGTAGTGCGGAGAGCAGGGGTTTCTACGAGCAGTACTTC.

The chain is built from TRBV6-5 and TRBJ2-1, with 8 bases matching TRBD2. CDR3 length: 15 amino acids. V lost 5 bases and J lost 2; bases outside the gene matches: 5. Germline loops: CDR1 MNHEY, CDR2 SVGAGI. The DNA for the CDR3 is TGTGCCAGCAGTCGGATGCGGGGGGCCTACAATGAGCAGTTCTTC. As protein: CASSRMRGAYNEQFF.

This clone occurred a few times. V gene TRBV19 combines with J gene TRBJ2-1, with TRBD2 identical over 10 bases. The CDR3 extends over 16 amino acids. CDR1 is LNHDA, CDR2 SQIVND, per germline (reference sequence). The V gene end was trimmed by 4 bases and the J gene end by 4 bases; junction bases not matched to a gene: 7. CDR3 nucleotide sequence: TGTGCCAGTAGTACCAGCGGGGGGGCCGGGTACAATGAGCAGTTCTTC. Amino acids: CASSTSGGAGYNEQFF.

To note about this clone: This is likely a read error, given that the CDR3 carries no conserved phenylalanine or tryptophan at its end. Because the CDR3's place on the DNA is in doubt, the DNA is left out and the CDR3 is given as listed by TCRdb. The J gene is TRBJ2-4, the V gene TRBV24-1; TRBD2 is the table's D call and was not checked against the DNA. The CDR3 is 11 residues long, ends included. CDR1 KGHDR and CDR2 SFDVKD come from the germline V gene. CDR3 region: CATSDLDRLAL.

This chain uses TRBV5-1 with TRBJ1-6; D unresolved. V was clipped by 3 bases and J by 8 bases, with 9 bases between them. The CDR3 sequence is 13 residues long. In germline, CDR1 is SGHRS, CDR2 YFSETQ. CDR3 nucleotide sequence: TGCGCCAGCAGCTGGAATGGAGATTCACCCCTCCACTTT. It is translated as CASSWNGDSPLHF. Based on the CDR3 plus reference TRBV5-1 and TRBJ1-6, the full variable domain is KAGVTQTPRYLIKTRGQQVTLSCSPISGHRSVSWYQQTPGQGLQFLFEYFSETQRNKGNFPGRFSGRQFSNSRSEMNVSTLELGDSALYLCASSWNGDSPLHFGNGTRLTVT.

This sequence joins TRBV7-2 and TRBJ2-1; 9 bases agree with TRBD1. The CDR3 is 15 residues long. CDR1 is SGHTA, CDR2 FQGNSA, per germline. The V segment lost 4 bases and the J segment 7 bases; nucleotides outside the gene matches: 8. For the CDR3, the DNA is TGTGCCAGCAGCTCTACAGGGGGCGGTAGGAATGAGCAGTTCTTC. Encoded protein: CASSSTGGGRNEQFF.

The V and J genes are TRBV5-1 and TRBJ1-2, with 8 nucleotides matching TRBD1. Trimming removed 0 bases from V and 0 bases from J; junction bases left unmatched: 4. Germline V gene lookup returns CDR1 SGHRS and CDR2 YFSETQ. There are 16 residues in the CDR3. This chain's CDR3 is CASSLARDRTNYGYTF. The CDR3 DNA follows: TGCGCCAGCAGCTTGGCCAGGGACAGGACTAACTATGGCTACACCTTC.

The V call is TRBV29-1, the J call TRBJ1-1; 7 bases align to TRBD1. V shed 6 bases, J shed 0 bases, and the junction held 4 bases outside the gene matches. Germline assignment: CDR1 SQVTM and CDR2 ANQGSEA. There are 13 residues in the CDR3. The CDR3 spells CSVWDSMNTEAFF. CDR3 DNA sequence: TGCAGCGTATGGGACAGCATGAACACTGAAGCTTTCTTT.

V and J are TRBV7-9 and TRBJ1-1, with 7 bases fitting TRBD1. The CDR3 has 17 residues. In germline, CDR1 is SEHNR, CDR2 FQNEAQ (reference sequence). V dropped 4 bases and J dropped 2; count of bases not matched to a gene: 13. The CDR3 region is CASSSRSWTGSNTEAFF. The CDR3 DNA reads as TGTGCCAGCAGCTCCCGCTCATGGACAGGTTCAAACACTGAAGCTTTCTTT.